A selection of T cell receptor beta chains follows, all from one sample in a study of blood T cell repertoires in COVID-19. Generated by immunoSEQ multiplex PCR, the TCRdb table keeps only in-frame clones and is missing some. The sample contains 120,000 or so clones, around 84% of which appear only once. Input material: PBMCs or T cells enriched from blood (not recorded which). Receptor source: a woman in her thirties who had recovered from COVID-19. CDR3s include the opening cysteine and the closing phenylalanine or tryptophan. The D gene is left open where the match is weak.

d_call j_call v_call cdr3_aa cdr3_nt
TRBD1 TRBJ1-1 TRBV7-3 CASGTAPNTEAFF TGTGCCAGCGGGACAGCGCCCAACACTGAAGCTTTCTTT
NA TRBJ2-6 TRBV18 CASYAAGAPGANVLTF TGTGCCAGCTACGCAGCAGGGGCGCCTGGGGCCAACGTCCTGACTTTC
TRBD1 TRBJ2-7 TRBV6-2/TRBV6-3 CASSYSFGTGHSYEQYF TGTGCCAGCAGTTACTCATTTGGGACAGGGCATAGCTACGAGCAGTACTTC
NA TRBJ2-3 TRBV19 CASDEGASDTQYF TGTGCCAGTGACGAGGGAGCGTCAGATACGCAGTATTTT
NA TRBJ1-2 TRBV15 CATSRDGGGSGYTF TGTGCCACCAGCAGAGATGGAGGAGGGTCTGGCTACACCTTC
NA TRBJ2-1 TRBV7-3 CASSPRTGYNERQFF TGTGCCAGCAGCCCCCGGACTGGATACAATGAGAGACAGTTCTTC
TRBD2 TRBJ2-1 TRBV19 CASSIPFGAGGRNEQFF TGTGCCAGTAGCATACCCTTTGGGGCGGGAGGGCGTAATGAGCAGTTCTTC
TRBD1 TRBJ1-4 TRBV5-1 CASSPGTGLDEKLFF TGCGCCAGCAGCCCGGGGACAGGGTTAGATGAAAAACTGTTTTTT
TRBD1 TRBJ1-5 TRBV3-1/TRBV3-2 CASSQDPGTGESNQPQHF TGTGCCAGCAGCCAAGATCCGGGGACAGGGGAGAGCAATCAGCCCCAGCATTTT
NA TRBJ2-2 TRBV5-1 CASSLATGYTGELFF TGCGCCAGCAGCTTGGCCACAGGGTATACCGGGGAGCTGTTTTTT
NA TRBJ1-2 TRBV4-3 CASSQDQGYGYTF TGCGCCAGCAGCCAAGATCAGGGCTATGGCTACACCTTC